The rows below give T cell receptor beta chains drawn from one sample of a study of CD8+CD57+ T cells in acquired aplastic anemia. TCRdb ran MiXCR on the reads and lists one entry per CDR3 protein. The repertoire consists of some 120,000 distinct CDR3 sequences, with approximately 36% occurring once and the leading ten covering about 2.7%. The sequenced sample was sorted CD4+, CD8+, or CD8+CD57+ T cells (not recorded which) from PBMCs. All receptors come from a human donor with aplastic anemia. Each CDR3 is given with its conserved first and last residue. A D gene is named only where the DNA matches it firmly. The size of a clone is reported for some rows only, either as once, few or many, or as a class for expanded clones.

TRBJ1-2 TRBV18 NA few TGTGCCAGCTCGCCCGCTGGGAGGGGAAACACCTTC CASSPAGRGNTF
TRBJ1-1 TRBV29-1 NA once TGCAGCGTGAACAGGGCTAACACTGGAGCTTCCTTT CSVNRANTGASF
TRBJ1-6 TRBV10-3 TRBD1 NA TGTGCCATCAGGGGACAGGGGGCTTCACCCCTCCACTTT CAIRGQGASPLHF
TRBJ1-1 TRBV3-1 NA NA TGTGCCAGCAGCCAAGATGGGTCCCTCACTGAAGCTTTCTTT CASSQDGSLTEAFF
TRBJ1-1 TRBV2 TRBD1 few TGTGCCAGCAGTAACAGGGGTATGACTGAAGCTTTCTTT CASSNRGMTEAFF
TRBJ2-4 TRBV2 TRBD1 many TGTGCCAGCAGTTCGGGACAGGGAGGCATTCAGTACTTC CASSSGQGGIQYF
TRBJ2-1 TRBV20-1 TRBD2 NA TGCAGTGCTAGTTACTGGGGACTAGCGGCTTACAATGAGCAGTTCTTC CSASYWGLAAYNEQFF
TRBJ2-5 TRBV7-6 TRBD2 many TGTGCCAGCAGCCCAACTAGCGCGGGGTGGGAGACCCAGTACTTC CASSPTSAGWETQYF
TRBJ2-7 TRBV7-6 TRBD2 NA TGTGCCAGCAGTGAGCTAGCGGACACCTACGAGCAGTACTTC CASSELADTYEQYF
TRBJ2-2 TRBV14 NA many TGTGCCAGCAGCCCCCTAGGGCCTCCCACCGGGGAGCTGTTTTTT CASSPLGPPTGELFF
TRBJ2-7 TRBV19 NA many TGTGCCAGTAGTATTCCCGACAGTTTTCCCTACGAGCAGTACTTC CASSIPDSFPYEQYF
TRBJ2-5 TRBV5-5 NA many TGTGCCAGCAGTCCCGGGACCCTCAAAGAGACCCAGTACTTC CASSPGTLKETQYF
TRBJ2-7 TRBV15 TRBD1 few TGTGCCACCGGACAGGCCTTATCCTACGAGCAGTACTTC CATGQALSYEQYF
TRBJ1-1 TRBV6-1 TRBD1 many TGTGCCAGCAGGGACACAGGGGTGGCTGAAGCTTTCTTT CASRDTGVAEAFF
TRBJ2-1 TRBV12-3/TRBV12-4 NA many TGTGCCAGCAGTTTAGCGCCCACTAGGGAGAACAATGAGCAGTTCTTC CASSLAPTRENNEQFF
TRBJ1-3 TRBV4-2 NA many TGTGCCAGCAGCCAAGATAGCCTTAATTCTGGAAACACCATATATTTT CASSQDSLNSGNTIYF
TRBJ2-5 TRBV20-1 NA NA TGCAGTGCCAGCAGTAGACAGTACCAAGAGACCCAGTACTTC CSASSRQYQETQYF
TRBJ2-7 TRBV14 NA NA TGTGCCAGCGGCCAAGAACGGGCGTACGAGCAGTACTTC CASGQERAYEQYF
TRBJ1-4 TRBV3-1 TRBD1 NA TGTGCCAGCAGCCAAGCGGGACAGGGGTGGGAAAAACTGTTTTTT CASSQAGQGWEKLFF
TRBJ1-4 TRBV7-6 NA many TGTGCCAGCAGCTTAGCGCTATTACACCTCATAGGAGAAAAACTGTTTTTT CASSLALLHLIGEKLFF
TRBJ1-5 TRBV12-5 TRBD1 many TGTGCTAGTGGTTTGGAGGGGGCAAGCAATCAGCCCCAGCATTTT CASGLEGASNQPQHF
TRBJ2-1 TRBV13 NA NA TGTGCCAGCAGCTTAGAGGGGGAGGTGGACAATGAGCAGTTCTTC CASSLEGEVDNEQFF
TRBJ2-7 TRBV29-1 NA many TGCAGCGTTGATGCAGGGTCGGGAGAGTACTTC CSVDAGSGEYF